The entry below gives a single T cell receptor beta chain sequence along with its context. Its cognate antigen is unknown. The data derive from a study of vaccination and CD4 T cells after COVID-19. V was clipped by 3 bases and J by 3 bases, with 9 bases between them. The length of the CDR3 is 14 residues. The germline V gene has CDR1 SNHLY and CDR2 FYNNEI. Once obtained from cultured CD4+ T cells, the DNA was sequenced using the Oncomine TCR Beta short-read assay. Via MiXCR, TCRdb re-called the PCR reads, giving one row per CDR3 protein. Among about 13,000 distinct CDR3 sequences listed, under 60% were seen once. The treatment here: approximately 9-day PBMC culture with coronavirus spike peptide pools or control peptides (ViraFEST assay). Via ViraFEST, peptide pools expanded antigen-specific T cells before TCR sequencing.

The specimen sequenced was CD4+ T cells from blood, cultured in vitro. The chain links TRBV2 to TRBJ1-5, with a possible D match to TRBD1 (6 bases). The receptor was derived from a human donor who had recovered from COVID-19. CDR3: CASSEYRVNQPQHF. The CDR3 DNA reads TGTGCCAGCAGTGAGTACAGGGTCAATCAGCCCCAGCATTTT.